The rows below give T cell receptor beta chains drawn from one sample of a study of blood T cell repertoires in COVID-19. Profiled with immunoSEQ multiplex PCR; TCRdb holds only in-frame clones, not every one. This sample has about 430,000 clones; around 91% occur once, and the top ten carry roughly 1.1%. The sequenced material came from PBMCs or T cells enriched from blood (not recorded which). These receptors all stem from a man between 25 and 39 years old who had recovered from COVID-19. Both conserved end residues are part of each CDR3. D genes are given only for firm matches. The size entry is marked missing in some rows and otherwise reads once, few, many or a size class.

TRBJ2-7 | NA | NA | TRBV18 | TGTGCCAGCTCACCACCCTCCAGGCGTGAGCAGTACTTC | CASSPPSRREQYF
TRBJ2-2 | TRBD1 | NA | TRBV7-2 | TGTGCCAGCAGCTTGCAGACAGGGATCGGGGAGCTGTTTTTT | CASSLQTGIGELFF
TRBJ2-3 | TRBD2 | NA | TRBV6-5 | TGTGCCACCAAAACATTAGCGGGAGATACGCAGTATTTT | CATKTLAGDTQYF
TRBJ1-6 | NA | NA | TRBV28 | TGTGCCAGCAGTTTATTTGGCAGGTTGAATTCACCCCTCCACTTT | CASSLFGRLNSPLHF
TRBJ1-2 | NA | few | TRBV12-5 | TGTGCTAGTGGACGTACTAATAACTATGGCTACACCTTC | CASGRTNNYGYTF
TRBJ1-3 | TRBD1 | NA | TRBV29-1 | TGCAGCGTTCGACAGGGATCTGGAAACACCATATATTTT | CSVRQGSGNTIYF
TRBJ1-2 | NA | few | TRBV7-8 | TGTGCCAGCAGCTTAGATCTGGGCAGGGTGGGAGGCTACACCTTC | CASSLDLGRVGGYTF
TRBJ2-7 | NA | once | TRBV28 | TGTGCCAGCAGTTGGACTGAGGAGCAGTACTTC | CASSWTEEQYF
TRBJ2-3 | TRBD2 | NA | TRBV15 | TGTGCCACCAGCAGAGATGGGGCGGGAGCAGATACGCAGTATTTT | CATSRDGAGADTQYF
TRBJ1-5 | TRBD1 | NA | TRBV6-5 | TGTGCCAGCAGGCTAGGACAGGGGACCGGGCCCCAGCATTTT | CASRLGQGTGPQHF
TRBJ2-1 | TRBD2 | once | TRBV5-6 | TGTGCCAGCAGCTTCAGGAGCGGGATAGCTTACAATGAGCAGTTCTTC | CASSFRSGIAYNEQFF
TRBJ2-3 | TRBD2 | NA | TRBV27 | TGTGCCAGCATTGGGCTAGCGGGGGTTAGCACAGATACGCAGTATTTT | CASIGLAGVSTDTQYF
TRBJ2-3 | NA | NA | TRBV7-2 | TGTGCCAGCAGCTTAGTTCCGGTTAGCACAGATACGCAGTATTTT | CASSLVPVSTDTQYF
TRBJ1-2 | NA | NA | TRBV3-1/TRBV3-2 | TGTGCCAGCAGTGCTACGGGTTCCTACACCTTC | CASSATGSYTF
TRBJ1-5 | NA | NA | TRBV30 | TGTGCCTGGAGTCCCCGCGGATTGCAGCCCCAGCATTTT | CAWSPRGLQPQHF
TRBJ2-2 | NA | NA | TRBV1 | TGCACCAGCAGCCCAGGGACCGGGGAGCTGTTTTTT | CTSSPGTGELFF
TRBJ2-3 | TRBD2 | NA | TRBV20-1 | TGCAGTGCTAGTTCTAGCGGGAGTACAGATACGCAGTATTTT | CSASSSGSTDTQYF
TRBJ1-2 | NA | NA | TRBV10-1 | TGCGCCAGCAGCTCGAAGTCGCAGGGGATAGGAGGCTACACCTTC | CASSSKSQGIGGYTF
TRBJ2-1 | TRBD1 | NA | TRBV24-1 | TGTGCCACCCGAGAAAGCGGGACAGGGCGTCCGGACGCGTGGAATGAGCAGTTCTTC | CATRESGTGRPDAWNEQFF
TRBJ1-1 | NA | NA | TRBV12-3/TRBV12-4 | TGTGCCAGCAGTTTCAGGGTCACTGAAGCTTTCTTT | CASSFRVTEAFF
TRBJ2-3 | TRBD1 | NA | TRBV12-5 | TGTGCTCGTTGGGACAGCGCCACAGATACGCAGTATTTT | CARWDSATDTQYF
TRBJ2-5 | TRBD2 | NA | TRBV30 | TGTGCCTGGAGTGTATCCAGCGGGGGAACGACCCAGTACTTC | CAWSVSSGGTTQYF
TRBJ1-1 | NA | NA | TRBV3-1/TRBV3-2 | TGTGCCAGCAGCCAATTTGGAGGGGCCCTAAGCACTGAAGCTTTCTTT | CASSQFGGALSTEAFF
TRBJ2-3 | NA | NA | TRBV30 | TGTGCCTGGAGGAAGAACAGCGGCCTTTTGGATTCGCAGTATTTT | CAWRKNSGLLDSQYF
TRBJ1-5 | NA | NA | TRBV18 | TGTGCCAGCTCTGGACAATGGAATCAGCCCCAGCATTTT | CASSGQWNQPQHF
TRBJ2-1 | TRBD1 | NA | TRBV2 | TGTGCCAGCAGCGTGGACAGGCTCAACTACAATGAGCAGTTCTTC | CASSVDRLNYNEQFF
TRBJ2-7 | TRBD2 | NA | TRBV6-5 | TGTGCCAGCAGCCCAACTAGCGGGAGCGACGAGCAGTACTTC | CASSPTSGSDEQYF
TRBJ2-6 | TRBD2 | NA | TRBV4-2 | TGTGCCAGCAGCCTAGATAGCGGGAGGGCCCATGGGGCCAACGTCCTGACTTTC | CASSLDSGRAHGANVLTF
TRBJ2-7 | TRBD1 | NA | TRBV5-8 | TGTGCCAGCAGCTTTTCCGGGACAGGTTCCTACGAGCAGTACTTC | CASSFSGTGSYEQYF
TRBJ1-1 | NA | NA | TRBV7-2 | TGTGCCAGCAGCTTAGTCGGGGGGGCGAGGACTGAAGCTTTCTTT | CASSLVGGARTEAFF